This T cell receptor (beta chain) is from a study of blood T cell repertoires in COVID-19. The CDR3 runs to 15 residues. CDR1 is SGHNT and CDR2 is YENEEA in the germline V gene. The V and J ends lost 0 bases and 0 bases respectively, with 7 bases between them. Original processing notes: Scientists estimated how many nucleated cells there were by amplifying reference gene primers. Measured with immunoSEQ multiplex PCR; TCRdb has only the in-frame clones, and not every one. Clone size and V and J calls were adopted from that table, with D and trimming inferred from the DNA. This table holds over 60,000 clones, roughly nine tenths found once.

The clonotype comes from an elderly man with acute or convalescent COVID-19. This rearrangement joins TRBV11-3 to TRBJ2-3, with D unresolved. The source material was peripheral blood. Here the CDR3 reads CASSLDMTSTDTQYF. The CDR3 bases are TGTGCCAGCAGCTTAGACATGACTAGCACAGATACGCAGTATTTT.